This T cell receptor (beta chain) was profiled in a study of beta chain features in type 1 diabetes. Study details: Healthy donors, compared against patients, showed similar age, gender and cell yields. General study points: Type 1 diabetes patients showed a moderate but significant shortening of TCRB CDR3s in all four CD4+ subsets. Within the patient group, naive, central memory and Treg TCRB repertoires appeared more similar to each other than within healthy donors.

CD4+ cells of the naive, central memory, regulatory and stem cell-like memory types were sorted via CD45RO/CCR7/CD25/CD127/CD95/CD27. The V and J ends lost 7 bases and 6 bases respectively, with 12 bases between them. The V gene's germline CDR1 is MDHEN and CDR2 SYDVKM. CDR3 length: 12 residues. As to this clone: Antigen specificity is unknown.

Sequenced material consisted of expressed TCRB transcripts (all of the isolated RNA was reverse transcribed). Method: immunoSEQ multiplex PCR; TCRdb's copy keeps in-frame clones and lacks some. The repertoire has under 550,000 clones, 11% of them found once; the top ten carry 0.045% to 0.05%. The TCR comes from a woman between 18 and 29 years old in good health. The chain couples TRBV28 to TRBJ1-1; possible D gene TRBD1, 6 bases. The sequenced sample consisted of naive CD4+ T cells from blood. The CDR3: CASIGGAAEAFF. CDR3 bases: TGTGCCAGCATCGGGGGCGCAGCTGAAGCTTTCTTT.